Listed below are T cell receptor beta chains from one sample, sequenced in a study of response to subunit inactivated influenza vaccine. From the RT-PCR reads, TCRdb called clonotypes with MiXCR, one entry per CDR3 protein. The repertoire holds 550,000 to 650,000 distinct CDR3 sequences, with about an eighth as singletons. The starting material was PBMCs from blood, obtained on the day of vaccination. The receptors were gathered from a man aged 50 to 60 who received an inactivated influenza vaccine. Each CDR3 is given with its conserved first and last residue. Each record gives: CDR3 DNA, CDR3 protein, V gene, clone size, D gene, J gene. A D gene is named only where the DNA matches it firmly. Clone sizes are given selectively: once, few, many, or a class where the clone is expanded.

cdr3_nt: TGTGCCAGCTCACCAGGACAAGCAGCCTCCTCCTACGAGCAGTACTTC; cdr3_aa: CASSPGQAASSYEQYF; v_call: TRBV18; clone_size: -; d_call: -; j_call: TRBJ2-7
cdr3_nt: TGTGCCAGCAGCTTGGTGGGGGAGACCCTGTTGAACACTGAAGCTTTCTTT; cdr3_aa: CASSLVGETLLNTEAFF; v_call: TRBV5-5; clone_size: few; d_call: -; j_call: TRBJ1-1
cdr3_nt: TGCGCCAGCAGCTTGAATCAGGGCGGTAACACTGAAGCTTTCTTT; cdr3_aa: CASSLNQGGNTEAFF; v_call: TRBV5-1; clone_size: -; d_call: -; j_call: TRBJ1-1
cdr3_nt: TGTGCCAGCAGTTTAGGCCCGGGAGGCTCCTACGAGCAGTACTTC; cdr3_aa: CASSLGPGGSYEQYF; v_call: TRBV27; clone_size: many; d_call: TRBD2; j_call: TRBJ2-7
cdr3_nt: TGTGCCAGCAGCCCTTTGGACAGGGGCAATCAGCCCCAGCATTTT; cdr3_aa: CASSPLDRGNQPQHF; v_call: TRBV27; clone_size: -; d_call: TRBD1; j_call: TRBJ1-5
cdr3_nt: TGTGCCAGCAGCCAAGCCGGGACTAGCGGTGAGCAGTTCTTC; cdr3_aa: CASSQAGTSGEQFF; v_call: TRBV3-1; clone_size: few; d_call: TRBD2; j_call: TRBJ2-1
cdr3_nt: TGTGCCAGCAGTTTACCTGGACTAGCGATCTACGAGCAGTACTTC; cdr3_aa: CASSLPGLAIYEQYF; v_call: TRBV27; clone_size: few; d_call: TRBD2; j_call: TRBJ2-7
cdr3_nt: TGTGCCAGCAGTACGGTGGACGGGGGGGGCGAGCAGTACTTC; cdr3_aa: CASSTVDGGGEQYF; v_call: TRBV4-2; clone_size: -; d_call: TRBD2; j_call: TRBJ2-7
cdr3_nt: TGCGCCAGCAGCTACACCCGGACTAGCGGCACAGATACGCAGTATTTT; cdr3_aa: CASSYTRTSGTDTQYF; v_call: TRBV5-1; clone_size: -; d_call: TRBD2; j_call: TRBJ2-3
cdr3_nt: TGTGCCAGCTCGCCGCCGGGACAGGGGGCCGGCAATGAGCAGTTCTTC; cdr3_aa: CASSPPGQGAGNEQFF; v_call: TRBV18; clone_size: once; d_call: TRBD1; j_call: TRBJ2-1
cdr3_nt: TGTGCCAGCGGGTCGGCGGGGGGCGATGAAAAACTGTTTTTT; cdr3_aa: CASGSAGGDEKLFF; v_call: TRBV25-1; clone_size: -; d_call: -; j_call: TRBJ1-4
cdr3_nt: TGTGCCAGCAGCAGACTTCGGGACAGGCGGTACTATGGCTACACCTTC; cdr3_aa: CASSRLRDRRYYGYTF; v_call: TRBV11-2; clone_size: -; d_call: TRBD1; j_call: TRBJ1-2
cdr3_nt: TGCAGCGTTGAAGACTTCAGGCCCAATGAGCAGTTCTTC; cdr3_aa: CSVEDFRPNEQFF; v_call: TRBV29-1; clone_size: few; d_call: -; j_call: TRBJ2-1
cdr3_nt: TGTGCCAGCAGCTCTTCAAGGCATGAGACCCAGTACTTC; cdr3_aa: CASSSSRHETQYF; v_call: TRBV7-9; clone_size: -; d_call: -; j_call: TRBJ2-5
cdr3_nt: TGCAGTGCTAGAGATTCGGGGGGCCCTGAAGCTTTCTTT; cdr3_aa: CSARDSGGPEAFF; v_call: TRBV20-1; clone_size: few; d_call: -; j_call: TRBJ1-1
cdr3_nt: TGTGCCAGCAGCCACCTCGACAACAACAATGAGCAGTTCTTC; cdr3_aa: CASSHLDNNNEQFF; v_call: TRBV12-3/TRBV12-4; clone_size: many; d_call: -; j_call: TRBJ2-1
cdr3_nt: TGCAGCGCTGGGAGGGAAGCTGATGGCTACACCTTC; cdr3_aa: CSAGREADGYTF; v_call: TRBV29-1; clone_size: few; d_call: -; j_call: TRBJ1-2
cdr3_nt: TGTGCCAGCAGCGGTCGACAGGGGGCTCTTTACGAGCAGTACTTC; cdr3_aa: CASSGRQGALYEQYF; v_call: TRBV7-2; clone_size: -; d_call: TRBD1; j_call: TRBJ2-7
cdr3_nt: TGTGCCAGCAGCTTAAGCGACGGGAACTACGAGCAGTACTTC; cdr3_aa: CASSLSDGNYEQYF; v_call: TRBV11-2; clone_size: -; d_call: -; j_call: TRBJ2-7
cdr3_nt: TGTGCCAGCAGCTTAATGGATGGCTACACCTTC; cdr3_aa: CASSLMDGYTF; v_call: TRBV7-9; clone_size: -; d_call: -; j_call: TRBJ1-2
cdr3_nt: TGTGCCAGCAGCCAGGACAGGCCTCGCGCCTATGGCTACACCTTC; cdr3_aa: CASSQDRPRAYGYTF; v_call: TRBV5-5; clone_size: few; d_call: TRBD1; j_call: TRBJ1-2
cdr3_nt: TGCGCCAGCAGCCAAGATCCCGCGGGGACTTCCTACGAGCAGTACTTC; cdr3_aa: CASSQDPAGTSYEQYF; v_call: TRBV4-3; clone_size: few; d_call: -; j_call: TRBJ2-7
cdr3_nt: TGTGCCAGCAGCCAAGATTTACCCCCGGGGCGAGGGACCACAGATACGCAGTATTTT; cdr3_aa: CASSQDLPPGRGTTDTQYF; v_call: TRBV4-2; clone_size: -; d_call: -; j_call: TRBJ2-3
cdr3_nt: TGTGCCAGCAGTGGTAGCACACAAGAGACCCAGTACTTC; cdr3_aa: CASSGSTQETQYF; v_call: TRBV3-1; clone_size: -; d_call: -; j_call: TRBJ2-5
cdr3_nt: TGTGCCAGCAGCCTCGGGATCAAAGGAGGCACAGATACGCAGTATTTT; cdr3_aa: CASSLGIKGGTDTQYF; v_call: TRBV3-1; clone_size: few; d_call: -; j_call: TRBJ2-3
cdr3_nt: TGTGCCAGCAGCGTAGTCGGAGCTAGCACAGATACGCAGTATTTT; cdr3_aa: CASSVVGASTDTQYF; v_call: TRBV9; clone_size: -; d_call: -; j_call: TRBJ2-3
cdr3_nt: TGTGCCAGCAGCACAAATAATCAGCCCCAGCATTTT; cdr3_aa: CASSTNNQPQHF; v_call: TRBV7-9; clone_size: many; d_call: -; j_call: TRBJ1-5
cdr3_nt: TGTGCCAGCAGTGCCGGGGCCAGGGAGACCCAGTACTTC; cdr3_aa: CASSAGARETQYF; v_call: TRBV28; clone_size: -; d_call: -; j_call: TRBJ2-5
cdr3_nt: TGCTGCGCTAGTGTGGCGGGAGGGCTCAGCTCCTACAATGAGCAGTTCTTC; cdr3_aa: CCASVAGGLSSYNEQFF; v_call: TRBV20-1; clone_size: -; d_call: TRBD2; j_call: TRBJ2-1
cdr3_nt: TGTGCCAGCAGTCCCGGGACTCTCGGGGGCGAGCAGTACTTC; cdr3_aa: CASSPGTLGGEQYF; v_call: TRBV13; clone_size: -; d_call: -; j_call: TRBJ2-7
cdr3_nt: TGTGCCAGCAGTTACGGGCAGGGGAAGGAAAAACTGTTTTTT; cdr3_aa: CASSYGQGKEKLFF; v_call: TRBV6-5; clone_size: -; d_call: -; j_call: TRBJ1-4
cdr3_nt: TGCAGTGCTAGACCGGGACTAGCGGACTACGAGCAGTACTTC; cdr3_aa: CSARPGLADYEQYF; v_call: TRBV20-1; clone_size: once; d_call: TRBD2; j_call: TRBJ2-7
cdr3_nt: TGCAGTGCTAGAGATGACAGACACGGACAACAAATTGAAAAACTGTTTTTT; cdr3_aa: CSARDDRHGQQIEKLFF; v_call: TRBV20-1; clone_size: few; d_call: -; j_call: TRBJ1-4
cdr3_nt: TGTGCCAGCAGTTCAACAGGGGGCTGGCAGCCCCAGCATTTT; cdr3_aa: CASSSTGGWQPQHF; v_call: TRBV12-3/TRBV12-4; clone_size: many; d_call: TRBD1; j_call: TRBJ1-5
cdr3_nt: TGTGCCAGCAGTCCCAGGGGAGGGATGGGAGATACGCAGTATTTT; cdr3_aa: CASSPRGGMGDTQYF; v_call: TRBV12-3/TRBV12-4; clone_size: few; d_call: -; j_call: TRBJ2-3
cdr3_nt: TGTGCCAGCAGCCAAGGCCTGGGACTAGCGGTCTACGAGCAGTACTTC; cdr3_aa: CASSQGLGLAVYEQYF; v_call: TRBV3-1; clone_size: -; d_call: TRBD2; j_call: TRBJ2-7
cdr3_nt: TGTGCCAGCACCCCTAGTGTGGGCTCCTACGAGCAGTACTTC; cdr3_aa: CASTPSVGSYEQYF; v_call: TRBV12-3/TRBV12-4; clone_size: -; d_call: -; j_call: TRBJ2-7
cdr3_nt: TGTGCCAGTAGCCACGGACAGGGGGTGAGTTCACCCCTCCACTTT; cdr3_aa: CASSHGQGVSSPLHF; v_call: TRBV19; clone_size: few; d_call: TRBD1; j_call: TRBJ1-6
cdr3_nt: TGTGCCACCACAGGGGAGTCGGACAGGATGATCTATGGCTACACCTTC; cdr3_aa: CATTGESDRMIYGYTF; v_call: TRBV28; clone_size: -; d_call: TRBD1; j_call: TRBJ1-2
cdr3_nt: TGTGCCAGCAGCCCCTCGGGCTCTTCTAGGTACTTC; cdr3_aa: CASSPSGSSRYF; v_call: TRBV7-2; clone_size: -; d_call: -; j_call: TRBJ2-4
cdr3_nt: TGTGCCAGCAACAGGGGGAGGTATGGCTACACCTTC; cdr3_aa: CASNRGRYGYTF; v_call: TRBV28; clone_size: few; d_call: TRBD1; j_call: TRBJ1-2
cdr3_nt: TGTGCCAGCAGCTCCTCAGGTCTAGCGGGGAACTACAATGAGCAGTTCTTC; cdr3_aa: CASSSSGLAGNYNEQFF; v_call: TRBV7-6; clone_size: -; d_call: TRBD2; j_call: TRBJ2-1
cdr3_nt: TGTGCCAGCAGTTACCTTTCCGGTGAAAAACTGTTTTTT; cdr3_aa: CASSYLSGEKLFF; v_call: TRBV6-5; clone_size: -; d_call: -; j_call: TRBJ1-4
cdr3_nt: TGTGCCAGCAGCTTGACAGGGTGGGGCACAGATACGCAGTATTTT; cdr3_aa: CASSLTGWGTDTQYF; v_call: TRBV7-2; clone_size: few; d_call: TRBD1; j_call: TRBJ2-3
cdr3_nt: TGCGCCAGCAGCTCTGCCCTGGCGAGGGAGCAGTTCTTC; cdr3_aa: CASSSALAREQFF; v_call: TRBV5-1; clone_size: -; d_call: -; j_call: TRBJ2-1